The 27 T cell receptor beta chains presented below share a single source sample, sequenced in a study of CD8 T cells in ankylosing spondylitis (dated by TCRdb to 2015 to 2018). The library was produced with 5' RACE. This sample was sequenced with an Illumina HiSeq 2500. Using fastp trimming at Q25 and MiXCR clonotype assembly, TCRdb reanalyzed the public sequencing data and kept in-frame beta chains. Rows are combined by CDR3 protein, so each entry shows the most common genes and DNA. Across this sample there are approximately 38,000 distinct CDR3 sequences, with 2.5% to 3% seen only once. Approximately 4.5% of the sample comes from the top ten. The sequenced sample was blood, either unsorted or a sorted T cell fraction (not recorded which). Receptor source: a male donor with ankylosing spondylitis or in good health (not recorded which).

Ten or more counts support this clonotype. The chain carries TRBV9 and TRBJ2-3, with 11 bases that match TRBD2. This CDR3 has 18 amino acids. CDR1 is SGDLS and CDR2 is YYNGEE in the germline V gene. Losses at the gene ends were 0 bases for V and 3 bases for J; bases not matched to a gene: 9. The CDR3 is CASSVGSSGRKGTDTQYF. The CDR3 DNA sequence: TGTGCCAGCAGCGTAGGGTCTAGCGGGAGGAAGGGAACAGATACGCAGTATTTT.

This clonotype has at least ten counts. The CDR3 bases are TGTGCCAGCAGCGTACGGAGGTGGGGCGAGCAGTACTTC. Amino acids: CASSVRRWGEQYF. The chain recombines TRBV9 with TRBJ2-7; D possibly corresponds to TRBD2 (5 bases). In germline, CDR1 is SGDLS, CDR2 YYNGEE. V lost 1 base and J 6 bases, leaving 11 bases between the germline ends. This CDR3 region has 13 residues.

This clonotype was picked up a small number of times. The chain has TRBV9 and TRBJ2-6, with 7 nucleotides matching TRBD1. The CDR3 totals 15 residues. Germline loops: CDR1 SGDLS, CDR2 YYNGEE. V lost 4 bases, J lost 2 bases, and 3 bases stayed unmatched. The CDR3: CASSPQGAGANVLTF. The CDR3 coding sequence is TGTGCCAGCAGCCCCCAGGGGGCTGGGGCCAACGTCCTGACTTTC.

Concerning this clonotype itself: A read error may be the cause here, since a much bigger clone is one base away. The rearrangement joins TRBV9 to TRBJ2-1, with 9 bases aligning to TRBD1. Germline V CDR1 and CDR2: SGDLS, YYNGEE. The CDR3 sequence is 14 residues long. Losses at the gene ends were 5 bases for V and 3 bases for J; bases not matched to a gene: 3. DNA for the CDR3: TGTGCCAGCAGACGGGACAGGGTCTACAATGAGCAGTTCTTC. Translation gives CASRRDRVYNEQFF.

This clonotype was recorded at least ten times. This chain uses TRBV9 with TRBJ2-5; no reliable D call. Trimming stripped 7 bases from V and 9 bases from J, with 19 bases between. The length of the CDR3 is 13 residues. Germline V CDR1 and CDR2: SGDLS, YYNGEE. CDR3 amino acids: CASATPNDVAQYF. The CDR3 DNA reads TGTGCCAGCGCCACTCCGAACGACGTGGCCCAGTACTTC.

In its sample, this clonotype was seen many times. The chain joins TRBV9 to TRBJ2-1; 9 bases are a match to TRBD2. This CDR3 comprises 15 residues. Germline trimming cut 0 bases from V and 2 bases from J; bases unmatched to any gene: 0. Germline CDR1 reads SGDLS; CDR2 reads YYNGEE. CDR3 nucleotide sequence: TGTGCCAGCAGCGTAGGACTAGCGGCCTACAATGAGCAGTTCTTC. As protein: CASSVGLAAYNEQFF.

In this sample, this clonotype turned up many times. The chain couples TRBV9 to TRBJ2-7, with D uncertain. With 4 bases removed from V and 2 bases from J, the gap between germline ends came to 10 bases. The length of the CDR3 is 13 residues. CDR1 and CDR2 from the germline V gene are SGDLS and YYNGEE. CDR3 protein: CASSPTGAYEQYF. CDR3 bases: TGTGCCAGCAGCCCGACTGGAGCCTACGAGCAGTACTTC.

This clonotype was recorded many times. The chain recombines TRBV9 with TRBJ2-7; the match to TRBD2 covers 10 bases. V trimming: 0 bases; J trimming: 5 bases; junction bases outside the gene matches: 5. The CDR3 has 15 residues. CDR1 and CDR2 (germline): SGDLS, YYNGEE. In DNA, the CDR3 is TGTGCCAGCAGCGTAGGGCTCCTAGCGGGAGACGAGCAGTACTTC. Amino acid sequence: CASSVGLLAGDEQYF.

This clonotype occurred many times. V usage is TRBV9 and J usage is TRBJ2-5, with a possible D match to TRBD2 (5 bases). Trimming took off 1 base at V and 6 bases at J, with 10 bases between the two ends. The CDR3 sequence is 13 residues long. The germline V gene encodes CDR1 SGDLS and CDR2 YYNGEE. The CDR3 protein is CASSVSPGKTQYF. Here the CDR3 DNA reads TGTGCCAGCAGCGTAAGCCCGGGAAAGACCCAGTACTTC. The full variable domain, in which reference TRBV9 and TRBJ2-5 provide the parts outside the CDR3, is DSGVTQTPKHLITATGQRVTLRCSPRSGDLSVYWYQQSLDQGLQFLIQYYNGEERAKGNILERFSAQQFPDLHSELNLSSLELGDSALYFCASSVSPGKTQYFGPGTRLLVL.

This clonotype was seen ten or more times. The chain employs TRBV9 and TRBJ2-1; perhaps TRBD2 as D (6 bases). Germline V lookup: CDR1 SGDLS, CDR2 YYNGEE. The CDR3 consists of 15 residues. V lost 4 bases and J 0 bases, leaving 11 bases between the germline ends. This CDR3 is CASSLSGSSYNEQFF. In DNA, the CDR3 is TGTGCCAGCAGCCTCTCCGGGAGCTCCTACAATGAGCAGTTCTTC.

This clonotype was recorded at least ten times. This chain joins TRBV9 and TRBJ2-2, with 9 nucleotides matching TRBD2. The CDR3 spans 15 residues. V gave up 3 bases and J gave up 3 bases; unmatched junction bases: 3. The germline V gene encodes CDR1 SGDLS and CDR2 YYNGEE. The CDR3 region is CASSAREGHTGELFF. The DNA for the CDR3 is TGTGCCAGCAGCGCGCGGGAGGGGCACACCGGGGAGCTGTTTTTT. The full variable domain, rest sourced from reference TRBV9 and TRBJ2-2, is DSGVTQTPKHLITATGQRVTLRCSPRSGDLSVYWYQQSLDQGLQFLIQYYNGEERAKGNILERFSAQQFPDLHSELNLSSLELGDSALYFCASSAREGHTGELFFGEGSRLTVL.

This clonotype was seen at least ten times. This chain links TRBV9 with TRBJ2-2; 8 bases map to TRBD2. This CDR3 region has 14 residues. The germline V gene has CDR1 SGDLS and CDR2 YYNGEE. The V segment lost 3 bases and the J segment 5 bases; nucleotides outside the gene matches: 3. In nucleotides, the CDR3 is TGTGCCAGCAGCGCACTAGCGGCGACCGGGGAGCTGTTTTTT. It is translated as CASSALAATGELFF.

The sample holds many counts of this clonotype. J is TRBJ2-5 and V is TRBV9; D is possibly TRBD1 (5 bases). The V end was cut by 4 bases, the J end by 4 bases, with 14 bases between. The CDR3 runs 14 residues. The V gene's germline CDR1 is SGDLS and CDR2 YYNGEE. CDR3 sequence: CASSPGLGRETQYF. The CDR3 coding sequence is TGTGCCAGCAGCCCCGGCCTGGGGCGAGAGACCCAGTACTTC.

Only a few counts were recorded for this clonotype. This rearrangement joins TRBV9 to TRBJ2-2; 7 bases are shared with TRBD2. The CDR3 spans 16 residues. V was pared by 0 bases and J by 5 bases, with 7 bases of the junction left unmatched. The V gene's germline CDR1 is SGDLS and CDR2 YYNGEE. The CDR3 region is CASSVAPGEGTGELFF. CDR3 nucleotides: TGTGCCAGCAGCGTAGCCCCCGGGGAGGGGACCGGGGAGCTGTTTTTT.

In this sample, this clonotype turned up many times. The chain has TRBV9 and TRBJ2-7; 10 bases match TRBD2. Trimming at V came to 4 bases and at J to 4 bases, leaving 8 bases not matched to a gene. This CDR3 contains 15 residues. The germline gives CDR1 SGDLS, CDR2 YYNGEE. CDR3 nucleotides: TGTGCCAGCAGCCTGGGACTAGCGATCTCTTACGAGCAGTACTTC. It translates to CASSLGLAISYEQYF. The full variable domain, with the rest looked up from reference TRBV9 and TRBJ2-7, is DSGVTQTPKHLITATGQRVTLRCSPRSGDLSVYWYQQSLDQGLQFLIQYYNGEERAKGNILERFSAQQFPDLHSELNLSSLELGDSALYFCASSLGLAISYEQYFGPGTRLTVT.

This clonotype was observed many times. The chain is built from TRBV9 and TRBJ2-2; D is possibly TRBD1 (5 bases). The germline V gene has CDR1 SGDLS and CDR2 YYNGEE. This CDR3 has 16 amino acids. V gave up 3 bases and J gave up 1 base, with 13 bases separating them. The CDR3 sequence is CASSGRYTGNTGELFF. The CDR3 DNA reads TGTGCCAGCAGCGGCCGCTACACAGGGAACACCGGGGAGCTGTTTTTT.

This clonotype was observed at least ten times. The chain combines TRBV9 with TRBJ2-7, with 7 bases identical to TRBD2. The V segment lost 4 bases and the J segment 6 bases; nucleotides outside the gene matches: 4. CDR3 length: 12 amino acids. The germline CDR1 and CDR2 sequences are SGDLS and YYNGEE. CDR3 sequence reads: CASSPWGGEQYF. Written as DNA, the CDR3 is TGTGCCAGCAGCCCATGGGGGGGCGAGCAGTACTTC.

Many counts were recorded for this clonotype. The DNA of the CDR3 is TGTGCCAGCAGCGTTGGGGGAGGGGCCCTCAATGAGCAGTTCTTC. This translates into CASSVGGGALNEQFF. The V gene is TRBV9, the J gene TRBJ2-1; 7 bases agree with TRBD2. Losses at the gene ends were 2 bases for V and 6 bases for J; bases not matched to a gene: 8. The length of the CDR3 is 15 residues. Germline CDR1 reads SGDLS; CDR2 reads YYNGEE.

This clonotype counts as medium-sized. The chain carries TRBV9 and TRBJ1-1; D unclear. Germline CDR1 is SGDLS and CDR2 is YYNGEE. Trimming left V 4 bases short and J 3 bases short, with 10 bases between. The CDR3 sequence is 13 residues long. DNA of the CDR3: TGTGCCAGCAGCCCTACCGGATACACTGAAGCTTTCTTT. Its translation: CASSPTGYTEAFF. The whole variable domain, filled in from reference TRBV9 and TRBJ1-1, reads DSGVTQTPKHLITATGQRVTLRCSPRSGDLSVYWYQQSLDQGLQFLIQYYNGEERAKGNILERFSAQQFPDLHSELNLSSLELGDSALYFCASSPTGYTEAFFGQGTRLTVV.

This clonotype has at least ten counts. The rearrangement uses TRBV9 and TRBJ2-7; D ambiguous. Per germline, CDR1 SGDLS and CDR2 YYNGEE. V lost 2 bases and J lost 6, with 24 bases in between. The CDR3 length is 17 residues. DNA for the CDR3: TGTGCCAGCAGCGTCGGCCAGGAGAATTACTTATTACGCGAGCAGTACTTC. Its protein product is CASSVGQENYLLREQYF.

V usage is TRBV9 and J usage is TRBJ2-3; D call uncertain. This CDR3 is built from 13 residues. The V end was cut by 0 bases, the J end by 4 bases, with 6 bases between. The germline CDR1 and CDR2 sequences are SGDLS and YYNGEE. DNA of the CDR3: TGTGCCAGCAGCGTAGAAGTGTCAGATACGCAGTATTTT. Translating it yields CASSVEVSDTQYF.

This clonotype showed up just a few times. One end of the junction is discordant with germline, which a read error may explain. The V and J genes are TRBV9 and TRBJ2-1; D might be TRBD2 (6 bases). Germline assignment: CDR1 SGDLS and CDR2 YYNGEE. The CDR3 has 13 amino acids. Here the CDR3 reads CASSVGQAGRLIF. CDR3 DNA sequence: TGTGCCAGCAGCGTAGGTCAAGCGGGCCGCTTAATCTTC.

In this sample, this clonotype turned up many times. The J gene is TRBJ2-1, the V gene TRBV9; D gene uncertain. This CDR3 has 13 residues. Germline lookup yields CDR1 SGDLS and CDR2 YYNGEE. The ends were cut back, 6 bases at V and 6 bases at J, with 13 bases in the middle. The CDR3: CASNSGNPNEQFF. The CDR3 nucleotides are TGTGCCAGCAACTCAGGAAACCCCAATGAGCAGTTCTTC.

This clonotype was seen at least ten times. As DNA, the CDR3 is TGTGCCAGCAGCCCTCCCCACTCTGGGGCCAACGTCCTGACTTTC. Its translation: CASSPPHSGANVLTF. The rearrangement links TRBV9 to TRBJ2-6; D uncertain. The V and J ends lost 4 bases and 0 bases respectively, with 8 bases between them. The CDR3 length is 15 residues. CDR1 is SGDLS and CDR2 is YYNGEE in the germline V gene.

In its sample, this clonotype was seen many times. The V gene is TRBV9, the J gene TRBJ2-7, with 11 nucleotides matching TRBD2. Germline assignment: CDR1 SGDLS and CDR2 YYNGEE. With V trimmed by 4 bases and J by 3 bases, 12 bases remained unmatched. The CDR3 length is 17 residues. The CDR3: CASSLQEETSGIYEQYF. The CDR3 nucleotides are TGTGCCAGCAGCCTCCAGGAGGAGACTAGCGGGATCTACGAGCAGTACTTC.

In its sample, this clonotype was seen many times. The rearrangement joins TRBV9 to TRBJ2-2; the match to TRBD1 covers 7 bases. The CDR3 contains 16 residues. Germline values: CDR1 SGDLS, CDR2 YYNGEE. V dropped 0 bases and J dropped 10; count of bases not matched to a gene: 12. In DNA, the CDR3 is TGTGCCAGCAGCGTAGGAACAGGGGTATTCAGGACGGAGCTGTTTTTT. Protein: CASSVGTGVFRTELFF.

This clonotype was seen ten or more times. This sequence joins TRBV9 and TRBJ1-6; 7 positions agree with TRBD1. With V trimmed by 3 bases and J by 10 bases, 7 bases remained unmatched. Germline values: CDR1 SGDLS, CDR2 YYNGEE. The CDR3 consists of 14 residues. The CDR3 nucleotides are TGTGCCAGCAGCGGAGCCGGGACAGTATCACCCCTCCACTTT. Translated, it gives CASSGAGTVSPLHF.